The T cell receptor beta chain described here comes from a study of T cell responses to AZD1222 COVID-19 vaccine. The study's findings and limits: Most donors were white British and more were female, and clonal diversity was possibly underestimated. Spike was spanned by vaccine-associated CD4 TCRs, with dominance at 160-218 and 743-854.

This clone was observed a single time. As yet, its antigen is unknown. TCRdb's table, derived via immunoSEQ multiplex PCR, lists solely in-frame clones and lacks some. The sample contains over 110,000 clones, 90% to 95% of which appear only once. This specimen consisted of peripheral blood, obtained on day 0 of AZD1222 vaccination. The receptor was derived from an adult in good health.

CDR3 nucleotide sequence: TGCAGCGTTGAAATGACTGTTGGAAACACCATATATTTT. This sequence encodes CSVEMTVGNTIYF. This chain joins TRBV29-1 and TRBJ1-3; the D is unclear. Germline V gene sequence: CDR1 SQVTM, CDR2 ANQGSEA. This CDR3 spans 13 amino acids. The V and J ends lost 2 bases and 3 bases respectively, with 8 bases between them.